These T cell receptor beta chains were read from a single sample in a study of blood T cell repertoires in COVID-19. Using immunoSEQ multiplex PCR, the repertoire was profiled, and TCRdb retains in-frame clones only, with some absent. Of roughly 330,000 clones detected, around 87% appear once; the ten largest clones hold approximately 5%. The sequencing input was PBMCs or T cells enriched from blood (not recorded which). The source is a woman in her 30s who had recovered from COVID-19. Each CDR3 is given with its conserved first and last residue. The D gene is left open where the match is weak. Rows may omit the clone size; those that give it use once, few, many or a size class.

cdr3_nt: TGTGCCAGCAGCTTAAACGGGGGGGAAGAGACCCAGTACTTC
cdr3_aa: CASSLNGGEETQYF
clone_size: NA
j_call: TRBJ2-5
d_call: TRBD2
v_call: TRBV11-1

cdr3_nt: TGCGCCAGCAGCCTGGACTCCTTCTCCTACGAGCAGTACTTC
cdr3_aa: CASSLDSFSYEQYF
clone_size: NA
j_call: TRBJ2-7
d_call: NA
v_call: TRBV5-1

cdr3_nt: TGTGCCAGCAGCTTGGGACGGAGGAACACTGAAGCTTTCTTT
cdr3_aa: CASSLGRRNTEAFF
clone_size: NA
j_call: TRBJ1-1
d_call: NA
v_call: TRBV5-6

cdr3_nt: TGTGCCAGCAGCGTAGCGGGGACCCAAGAGACCCAGTACTTC
cdr3_aa: CASSVAGTQETQYF
clone_size: NA
j_call: TRBJ2-5
d_call: TRBD2
v_call: TRBV2

cdr3_nt: TGCGCCAGCAGCCCGTCCCCAGGGAAAACCTACAATGAGCAGTTCTTC
cdr3_aa: CASSPSPGKTYNEQFF
clone_size: once
j_call: TRBJ2-1
d_call: NA
v_call: TRBV4-3

cdr3_nt: TGTGCCAGCAGCGGCGGGGGTAGGTATGAGCAGTTCTTC
cdr3_aa: CASSGGGRYEQFF
clone_size: NA
j_call: TRBJ2-1
d_call: TRBD2
v_call: TRBV5-5

cdr3_nt: TGTGCCACCAGCAGAGATCCCGATGGCTACACCTTC
cdr3_aa: CATSRDPDGYTF
clone_size: NA
j_call: TRBJ1-2
d_call: NA
v_call: TRBV15

cdr3_nt: TGTGCCAGTAGTTTGGACAGGGGGCATGGTGGCTACACCTTC
cdr3_aa: CASSLDRGHGGYTF
clone_size: NA
j_call: TRBJ1-2
d_call: TRBD1
v_call: TRBV19

cdr3_nt: TGTGCCAGCAGCCCCAACGGGCCAGCAGCAGAGGGTGAAAAACTGTTTTTT
cdr3_aa: CASSPNGPAAEGEKLFF
clone_size: NA
j_call: TRBJ1-4
d_call: NA
v_call: TRBV4-2

cdr3_nt: TGTGCCAGCAGTACCCCTAGCGGGGGTCGAGAGTTTTACAATGAGCAGTTCTTC
cdr3_aa: CASSTPSGGREFYNEQFF
clone_size: NA
j_call: TRBJ2-1
d_call: TRBD2
v_call: TRBV27

cdr3_nt: TGTGCCAGCAGTTACTCGTGGGCAGGCTATGGCTACACCTTC
cdr3_aa: CASSYSWAGYGYTF
clone_size: NA
j_call: TRBJ1-2
d_call: NA
v_call: TRBV6-2/TRBV6-3

cdr3_nt: TGTGCCAGCAGTGAAGTGAGGAGATCCGGCGGGCAGTTCTTC
cdr3_aa: CASSEVRRSGGQFF
clone_size: NA
j_call: TRBJ2-1
d_call: NA
v_call: TRBV6-1

cdr3_nt: TGTGCCACCCGGGGATACTCTGGAAACACCATATATTTT
cdr3_aa: CATRGYSGNTIYF
clone_size: NA
j_call: TRBJ1-3
d_call: NA
v_call: TRBV12-3/TRBV12-4

cdr3_nt: TGTGCCAGCAGTGAAGATTGGGACACCTCCTACGAGCAGTACTTC
cdr3_aa: CASSEDWDTSYEQYF
clone_size: NA
j_call: TRBJ2-7
d_call: NA
v_call: TRBV6-1

cdr3_nt: TGTGCCAGTAGTATAGTTGGCCCAGCCCGGGGAGATACGCAGTATTTT
cdr3_aa: CASSIVGPARGDTQYF
clone_size: NA
j_call: TRBJ2-3
d_call: NA
v_call: TRBV19

cdr3_nt: TGTGCCAGCAGCGAGCCGGGACAGCAAGAGACCCAGTACTTC
cdr3_aa: CASSEPGQQETQYF
clone_size: NA
j_call: TRBJ2-5
d_call: TRBD1
v_call: TRBV4-2

cdr3_nt: TGCGCCAGCAGCCAGGCCGGACAGGGGGCGCGGGAGACCCAGTACTTC
cdr3_aa: CASSQAGQGARETQYF
clone_size: NA
j_call: TRBJ2-5
d_call: TRBD1
v_call: TRBV4-1

cdr3_nt: TGCGCCAGCAGCCCCGCCCGGGACACACTGAACACTGAAGCTTTCTTT
cdr3_aa: CASSPARDTLNTEAFF
clone_size: NA
j_call: TRBJ1-1
d_call: NA
v_call: TRBV5-1

cdr3_nt: TGTGCCAGCAGTCCGAATAGGGGCACTGAAGCTTTCTTT
cdr3_aa: CASSPNRGTEAFF
clone_size: NA
j_call: TRBJ1-1
d_call: NA
v_call: TRBV12-3/TRBV12-4

cdr3_nt: TGTGCCAGCAGCTCCGACAGGGGGCGCGAGCAGTACTTC
cdr3_aa: CASSSDRGREQYF
clone_size: NA
j_call: TRBJ2-7
d_call: TRBD1
v_call: TRBV7-2

cdr3_nt: TGTGCCACCAGCATGGGACTAGCGGGGGGGGATACGCAGTATTTT
cdr3_aa: CATSMGLAGGDTQYF
clone_size: NA
j_call: TRBJ2-3
d_call: TRBD2
v_call: TRBV15

cdr3_nt: TGTGCCAGCAGCTTGGGAGACAGGGGAGTCCTCAACCTCCACTTT
cdr3_aa: CASSLGDRGVLNLHF
clone_size: NA
j_call: TRBJ1-6
d_call: TRBD1
v_call: TRBV5-6

cdr3_nt: TGTGCCAGCAGCCAATCCTTAGGGGCTCGCGGCTACACCTTC
cdr3_aa: CASSQSLGARGYTF
clone_size: NA
j_call: TRBJ1-2
d_call: NA
v_call: TRBV14

cdr3_nt: TGTGCCAGCGCCGGGGGAGCGTTCACAGATACGCAGTATTTT
cdr3_aa: CASAGGAFTDTQYF
clone_size: NA
j_call: TRBJ2-3
d_call: NA
v_call: TRBV19

cdr3_nt: TGTGCCAGCAGACAAGGAGCAGGGGGTGGGGCTGAAGCTTTCTTT
cdr3_aa: CASRQGAGGGAEAFF
clone_size: NA
j_call: TRBJ1-1
d_call: TRBD1
v_call: TRBV11-2

cdr3_nt: TGTGCCAGTAGTATGACAGTGAACTTCGGAAACACCATATATTTT
cdr3_aa: CASSMTVNFGNTIYF
clone_size: NA
j_call: TRBJ1-3
d_call: NA
v_call: TRBV19

cdr3_nt: TGCGCCAGCAGCTTGACAGATTCACCCCTCCACTTT
cdr3_aa: CASSLTDSPLHF
clone_size: NA
j_call: TRBJ1-6
d_call: NA
v_call: TRBV5-1

cdr3_nt: TGTGCCAGCAGTCGCCCCGCCGGGACAGCCAACTACGAGCAGTACTTC
cdr3_aa: CASSRPAGTANYEQYF
clone_size: NA
j_call: TRBJ2-7
d_call: TRBD1
v_call: TRBV6-2/TRBV6-3

cdr3_nt: TGCGCCAGCAGCTTGGATTCAGGTCGTAATGAAAAACTGTTTTTT
cdr3_aa: CASSLDSGRNEKLFF
clone_size: NA
j_call: TRBJ1-4
d_call: NA
v_call: TRBV5-1

cdr3_nt: TGTGCCAGCAGTTACAGGGTTCGGGGCACTGAAGCTTTCTTT
cdr3_aa: CASSYRVRGTEAFF
clone_size: NA
j_call: TRBJ1-1
d_call: NA
v_call: TRBV27

cdr3_nt: TGCGCCAGCAGCTTGGACGGGACAGGGCAAGAGACCCAGTACTTC
cdr3_aa: CASSLDGTGQETQYF
clone_size: NA
j_call: TRBJ2-5
d_call: TRBD1
v_call: TRBV5-1

cdr3_nt: TGTGCCAGCAGCCCCCAACAGGCCTACGAGCAGTACTTC
cdr3_aa: CASSPQQAYEQYF
clone_size: NA
j_call: TRBJ2-7
d_call: NA
v_call: TRBV9

cdr3_nt: TGTGCCAGCAGGTCGACAGGGCTCTACTATGGCTACACCTTC
cdr3_aa: CASRSTGLYYGYTF
clone_size: NA
j_call: TRBJ1-2
d_call: TRBD1
v_call: TRBV6-5

cdr3_nt: TGTGCCAGCAGTTACTCGCGGCAGGGCCCTCAGCCCCAGCATTTT
cdr3_aa: CASSYSRQGPQPQHF
clone_size: NA
j_call: TRBJ1-5
d_call: NA
v_call: TRBV6-6

cdr3_nt: TGTGCCAGCAGCTTGGATGCGGGGGGCACAGATACGCAGTATTTT
cdr3_aa: CASSLDAGGTDTQYF
clone_size: NA
j_call: TRBJ2-3
d_call: TRBD2
v_call: TRBV5-6

cdr3_nt: TGTGCCAGCAGCTTGGTCGGTGACACTGAAGCTTTCTTT
cdr3_aa: CASSLVGDTEAFF
clone_size: NA
j_call: TRBJ1-1
d_call: NA
v_call: TRBV5-6

cdr3_nt: TGCGCCAGCAGAAAACAGGGGTCCCCTAACTATGGCTACACCTTC
cdr3_aa: CASRKQGSPNYGYTF
clone_size: NA
j_call: TRBJ1-2
d_call: TRBD1
v_call: TRBV23-1

cdr3_nt: TGTGCCTGGAGTGTACCGTGGAGGGTCGGCACTGAAGCTTTCTTT
cdr3_aa: CAWSVPWRVGTEAFF
clone_size: NA
j_call: TRBJ1-1
d_call: NA
v_call: TRBV30

cdr3_nt: TGTGCCACCAGCAGAGAGCGGGCAGGCTTGGACGAGCAGTACTTC
cdr3_aa: CATSRERAGLDEQYF
clone_size: once
j_call: TRBJ2-7
d_call: NA
v_call: TRBV15

cdr3_nt: TGTGCCAGCAGTGAAGTCAGATCCACAGATACGCAGTATTTT
cdr3_aa: CASSEVRSTDTQYF
clone_size: NA
j_call: TRBJ2-3
d_call: NA
v_call: TRBV2

cdr3_nt: TGCAGTGCTAGTCAGGATTCTTACTATGGCTACACCTTC
cdr3_aa: CSASQDSYYGYTF
clone_size: NA
j_call: TRBJ1-2
d_call: NA
v_call: TRBV20-1

cdr3_nt: TGTGCCAGCAGCTTTACCCGACAGGCGGACTATGGCTACACCTTC
cdr3_aa: CASSFTRQADYGYTF
clone_size: NA
j_call: TRBJ1-2
d_call: NA
v_call: TRBV7-9

cdr3_nt: TGTGCCAGCAGCCCGTGGACAGGGGAATATGGCTACACCTTC
cdr3_aa: CASSPWTGEYGYTF
clone_size: NA
j_call: TRBJ1-2
d_call: TRBD1
v_call: TRBV3-1/TRBV3-2

cdr3_nt: TGCGCCAGCAGCCAAGTGCCCCCCGGCGGGGGCGTAGATACGCAGTATTTT
cdr3_aa: CASSQVPPGGGVDTQYF
clone_size: NA
j_call: TRBJ2-3
d_call: NA
v_call: TRBV4-3

cdr3_nt: TGCAGCGTTGAACCGGTCTGGGGACTGATGAACACTGAAGCTTTCTTT
cdr3_aa: CSVEPVWGLMNTEAFF
clone_size: NA
j_call: TRBJ1-1
d_call: NA
v_call: TRBV29-1